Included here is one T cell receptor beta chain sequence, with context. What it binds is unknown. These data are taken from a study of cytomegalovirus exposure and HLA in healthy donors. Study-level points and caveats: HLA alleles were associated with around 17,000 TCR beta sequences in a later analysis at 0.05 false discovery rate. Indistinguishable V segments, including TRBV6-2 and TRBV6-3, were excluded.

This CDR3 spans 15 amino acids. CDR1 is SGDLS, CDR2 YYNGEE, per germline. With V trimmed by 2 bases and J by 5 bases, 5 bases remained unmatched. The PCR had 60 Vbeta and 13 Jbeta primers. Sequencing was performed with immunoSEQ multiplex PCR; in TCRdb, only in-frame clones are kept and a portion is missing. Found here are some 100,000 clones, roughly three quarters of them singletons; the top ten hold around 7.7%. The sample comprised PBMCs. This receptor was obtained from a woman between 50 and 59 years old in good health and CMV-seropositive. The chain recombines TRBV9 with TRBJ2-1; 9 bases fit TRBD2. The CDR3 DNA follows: TGTGCCAGCAGCGTGGGGCGGGGGGGCAACAATGAGCAGTTCTTC. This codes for CASSVGRGGNNEQFF.